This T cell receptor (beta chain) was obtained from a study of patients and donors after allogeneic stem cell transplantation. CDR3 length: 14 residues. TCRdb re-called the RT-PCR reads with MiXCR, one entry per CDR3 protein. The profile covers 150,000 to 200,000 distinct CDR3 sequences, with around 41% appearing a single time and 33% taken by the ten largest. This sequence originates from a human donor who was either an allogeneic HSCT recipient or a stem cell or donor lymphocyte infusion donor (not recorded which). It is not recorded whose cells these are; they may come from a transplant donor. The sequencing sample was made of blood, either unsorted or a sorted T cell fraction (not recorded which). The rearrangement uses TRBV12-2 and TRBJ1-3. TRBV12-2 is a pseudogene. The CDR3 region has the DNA TGTGCAAGTCGCTTAAATGGCCTTCCAAACACCATATATTTT. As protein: CASRLNGLPNTIYF.